This T cell receptor beta chain was recorded in a study of blood T cell repertoires in COVID-19. The CDR3 consists of 16 residues. V lost 0 bases and J lost 1; bases outside the gene matches: 3. CDR1 is LNHNV, CDR2 YYDKDF, per germline (reference sequence). The method was immunoSEQ multiplex PCR; TCRdb's version includes in-frame clones alone and lacks a portion of them. The sample lists a few hundred thousand clones; less than 85% were seen once. The source of this sequence is a woman aged 18-29 years with acute or convalescent COVID-19. The V and J genes are TRBV15 and TRBJ1-5; 7 nucleotides match TRBD1. Sequenced: peripheral blood. Here the CDR3 reads CATSRDKGASNQPQHF. The CDR3 nucleotides read TGTGCCACCAGCAGAGATAAGGGGGCGAGCAATCAGCCCCAGCATTTT.